This T cell receptor (beta chain) comes out of a study of T-cell reconstitution after alpha-beta-depleted transplantation in children (dated by TCRdb to 2016 to 2017). With regard to the full study: The study quantitatively tracked T-cell immune reconstitution after TCRalphabeta/CD19-depleted allogeneic hematopoietic cell transplantation in children using TCR repertoire profiling.

Library creation used PCR. The instrument given in TCRdb is Illumina HiSeq 2500. TCR library preparation used molecular barcoding, with unique molecular identifiers applied to normalize quantification of the TCRbeta repertoire. Using fastp at Q25 and MiXCR, TCRdb reprocessed the public reads and kept productive beta chains. Each entry merges the rows of one CDR3 protein and shows their most common DNA and genes. This sample gives about 600,000 distinct CDR3 sequences in total; approximately 22% of them show up just once. About 14% of the sample belongs to the ten largest clones. What the research found in general, with its limitations: Over subsequent months, a decline in hyperexpanded clone frequencies was noted, and after one year, T-cell counts and TCRbeta diversity were mostly ascribed to newly produced T cells. The high TCRbeta diversity at day 60 in some patients was ascribed to recipient T cells and intrathymic progenitors that had survived conditioning. The apparently early alphabetaT-cell count recovery about two months after transplant was reportedly dependent on only several hundred rapidly expanded clones derived from non-depleted graft cells.

V loses 1 base, J loses 3 bases, and the germline ends lie 13 bases apart. CDR1 and CDR2 are drawn from the germline V gene: SGHTA, FQGNSA. The CDR3 measures 16 amino acids from cysteine to phenylalanine. Of all the DNA, just the CDR3 is kept, 48 bases in frame from base 1. On this clonotype itself: The target of this receptor is not known. One base away there is no much larger clone; base qualities are not given.

Taken with the paper, the label for treatment or condition translates to: allogeneic hematopoietic cell transplantation with graft depleted of TCRalphabeta T cells and CD19 B cells. TCRalphabeta/CD19-depleted allogeneic hematopoietic cell grafts were given to the transplant recipients, all of whom were children. The chain links TRBV7-2 with TRBJ2-1; 6 matching bases give a weak D call of TRBD2. Sequencing was performed on PBMCs, mostly from graft donor cells, taken 360 days after TCRalphabeta/CD19-depleted stem cell transplant. The TCR comes from a boy under two years old who had a stem cell transplant for acute myeloid leukemia, so the T cells may come from the graft donor. In nucleotide form, the sequence is TGTGCCAGCAGCTTAGGAGGAGGGCGGGTCTACAATGAGCAGTTCTTC. Translated, this is CASSLGGGRVYNEQFF.